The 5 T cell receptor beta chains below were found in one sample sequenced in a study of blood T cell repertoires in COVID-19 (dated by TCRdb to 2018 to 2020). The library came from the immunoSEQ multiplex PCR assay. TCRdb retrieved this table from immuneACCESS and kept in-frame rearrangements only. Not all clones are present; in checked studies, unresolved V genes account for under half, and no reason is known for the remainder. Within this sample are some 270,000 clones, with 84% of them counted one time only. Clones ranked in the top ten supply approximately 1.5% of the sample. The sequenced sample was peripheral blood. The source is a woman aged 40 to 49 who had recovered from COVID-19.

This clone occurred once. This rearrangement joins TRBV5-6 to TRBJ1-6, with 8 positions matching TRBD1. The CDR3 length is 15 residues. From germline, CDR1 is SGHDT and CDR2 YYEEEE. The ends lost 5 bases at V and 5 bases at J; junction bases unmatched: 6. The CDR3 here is CASSYDRGHNSPLHF. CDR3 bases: TGTGCCAGCAGTTACGACAGGGGTCATAATTCACCCCTCCACTTT.

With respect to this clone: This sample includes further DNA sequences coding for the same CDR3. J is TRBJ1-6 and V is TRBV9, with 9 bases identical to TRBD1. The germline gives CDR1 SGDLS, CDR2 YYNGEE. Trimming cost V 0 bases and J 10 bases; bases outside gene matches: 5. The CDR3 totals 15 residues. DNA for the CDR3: TGTGCCAGCAGCGTAGAGGGACAGGGAGGATCACCCCTCCACTTT. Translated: CASSVEGQGGSPLHF.

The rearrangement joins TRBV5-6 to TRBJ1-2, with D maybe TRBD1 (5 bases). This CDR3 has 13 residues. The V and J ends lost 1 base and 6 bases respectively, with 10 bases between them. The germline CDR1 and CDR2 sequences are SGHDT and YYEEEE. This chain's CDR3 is CASSLRQGHGYTF. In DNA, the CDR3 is TGTGCCAGCAGCTTGCGCCAGGGCCATGGCTACACCTTC.

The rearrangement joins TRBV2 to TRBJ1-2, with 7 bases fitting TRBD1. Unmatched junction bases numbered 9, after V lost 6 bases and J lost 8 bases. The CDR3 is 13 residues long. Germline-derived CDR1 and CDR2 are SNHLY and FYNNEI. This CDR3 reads CASRLQTGSGYTF. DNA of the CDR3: TGTGCCAGCAGACTACAGACAGGGAGCGGCTACACCTTC.

The CDR3 protein is CASIGNYGYTF. CDR3 coding DNA: TGTGCCAGCATCGGTAACTATGGCTACACCTTC. The chain combines TRBV6-5 with TRBJ1-2; D uncertain. The CDR3 has 11 residues. From germline, CDR1 is MNHEY and CDR2 SVGAGI. Trimming removed 7 bases from V and 1 base from J, with 4 bases in between.